This T cell receptor (beta chain) was sequenced during a study of blood T cell repertoires in COVID-19. Study in general: Whether acute or convalescent, the COVID-19 samples came from the United States, Italy and Spain. PBMCs, B-cell-depleted T cells, or T cells provided the cDNA or gDNA that made up the material.

In the authors' methods: How many nucleated cells were present was estimated from reference gene primer amplification. Method: immunoSEQ multiplex PCR; TCRdb's copy keeps in-frame clones and lacks some. Clonal size and the V and J genes are those of that table, whereas D and trimming came from the DNA. The table lists 210,000 or so clones, approximately 78% of them singletons. Germline values: CDR1 SEHNR, CDR2 FQNEAQ (reference sequence). This CDR3 spans 13 amino acids. The V end was cut by 4 bases, the J end by 7 bases, with 14 bases between. The receptor was derived from a woman older than 75 with active or convalescent COVID-19. The rearrangement links TRBV7-9 to TRBJ2-7, with D unresolved. The sample comprised peripheral blood. The CDR3: CASSSPYFSEQYF. The DNA of the CDR3 is TGTGCCAGCAGCTCCCCGTATTTCTCGGAGCAGTACTTC. The variable domain in full, completed from reference TRBV7-9 and TRBJ2-7, reads DTGVSQNPRHKITKRGQNVTFRCDPISEHNRLYWYRQTLGQGPEFLTYFQNEAQLEKSRLLSDRFSAERPKGSFSTLEIQRTEQGDSAMYLCASSSPYFSEQYFGPGTRLTVT.